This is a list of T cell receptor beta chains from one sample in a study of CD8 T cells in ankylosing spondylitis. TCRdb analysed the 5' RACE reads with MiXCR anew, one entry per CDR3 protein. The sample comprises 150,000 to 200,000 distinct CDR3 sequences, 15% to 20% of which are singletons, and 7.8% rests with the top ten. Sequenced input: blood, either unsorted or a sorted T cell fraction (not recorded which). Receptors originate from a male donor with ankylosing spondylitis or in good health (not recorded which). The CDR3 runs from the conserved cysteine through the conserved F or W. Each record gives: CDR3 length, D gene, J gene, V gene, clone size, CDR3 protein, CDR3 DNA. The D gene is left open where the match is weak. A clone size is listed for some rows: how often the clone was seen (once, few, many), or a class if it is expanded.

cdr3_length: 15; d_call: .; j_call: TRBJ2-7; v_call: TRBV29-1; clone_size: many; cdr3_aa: CSVEETATSSYEQYF; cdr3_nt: TGCAGCGTTGAAGAGACGGCTACTAGCTCCTACGAGCAGTACTTC
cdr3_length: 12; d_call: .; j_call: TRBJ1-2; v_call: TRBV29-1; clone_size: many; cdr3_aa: CSVEWTNYGYTF; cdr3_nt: TGCAGCGTTGAATGGACGAACTATGGCTACACCTTC
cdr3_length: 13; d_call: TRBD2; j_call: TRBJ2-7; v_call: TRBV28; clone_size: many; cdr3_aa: CATEGTSGYEQYF; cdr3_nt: TGTGCCACCGAGGGGACTAGCGGCTACGAGCAGTACTTC
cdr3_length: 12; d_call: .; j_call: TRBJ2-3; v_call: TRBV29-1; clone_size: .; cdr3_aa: CSVGFSTDTQYF; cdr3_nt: TGCAGCGTTGGATTCAGCACAGATACGCAGTATTTT
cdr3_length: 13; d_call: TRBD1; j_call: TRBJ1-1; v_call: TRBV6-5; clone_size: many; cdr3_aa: CASSYSTGGEAFF; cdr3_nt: TGTGCCAGCAGTTACTCCACAGGGGGTGAAGCTTTCTTT
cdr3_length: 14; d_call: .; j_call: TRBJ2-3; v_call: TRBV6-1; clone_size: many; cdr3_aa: CASRGAGSTDTQYF; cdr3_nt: TGTGCCAGCCGCGGGGCCGGTAGCACAGATACGCAGTATTTT
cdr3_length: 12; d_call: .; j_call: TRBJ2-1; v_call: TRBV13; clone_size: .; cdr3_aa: CASSLVGEMRFF; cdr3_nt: TGTGCCAGCAGCTTAGTAGGGGAAATGCGGTTCTTC
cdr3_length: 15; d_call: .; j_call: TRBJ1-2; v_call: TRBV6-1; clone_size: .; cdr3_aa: CASTSRRGVNYGYTF; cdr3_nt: TGTGCCAGCACCTCGCGGAGGGGGGTTAACTATGGCTACACCTTC
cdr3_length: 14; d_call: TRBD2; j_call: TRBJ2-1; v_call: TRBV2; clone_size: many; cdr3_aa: CASGATSGYNEQFF; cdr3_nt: TGTGCCAGCGGCGCGACTAGCGGATACAATGAGCAGTTCTTC
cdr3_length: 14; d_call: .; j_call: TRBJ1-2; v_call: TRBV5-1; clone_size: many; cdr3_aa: CASSLRQGRYGYTF; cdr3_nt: TGCGCCAGCAGCTTGAGGCAGGGGAGATATGGCTACACCTTC
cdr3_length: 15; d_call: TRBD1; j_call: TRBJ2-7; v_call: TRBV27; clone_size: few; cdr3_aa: CASSLSGTGEYEQYF; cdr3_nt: TGTGCCAGCAGTTTATCGGGGACAGGGGAGTACGAGCAGTACTTC
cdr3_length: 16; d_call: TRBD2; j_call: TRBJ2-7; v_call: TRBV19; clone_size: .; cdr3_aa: CASSIVTSGSSYEQYF; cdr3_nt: TGTGCCAGTAGTATAGTTACTAGCGGGAGTTCCTACGAGCAGTACTTC
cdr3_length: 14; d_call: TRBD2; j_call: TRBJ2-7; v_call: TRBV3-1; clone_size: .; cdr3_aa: CASSHGTSRREQYF; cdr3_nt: TGTGCCAGCAGCCACGGGACTAGTCGCAGGGAGCAGTACTTC
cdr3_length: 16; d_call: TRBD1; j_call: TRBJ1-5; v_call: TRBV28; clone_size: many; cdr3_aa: CASSLGGTGSNQPQHF; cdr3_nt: TGTGCCAGCAGTTTAGGCGGGACAGGGAGCAATCAGCCCCAGCATTTT
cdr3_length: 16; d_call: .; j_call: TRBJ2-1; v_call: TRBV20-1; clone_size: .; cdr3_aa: CSARDLRGRGGNEQFF; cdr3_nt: TGCAGTGCTAGAGATCTTCGAGGGAGAGGGGGCAATGAGCAGTTCTTC
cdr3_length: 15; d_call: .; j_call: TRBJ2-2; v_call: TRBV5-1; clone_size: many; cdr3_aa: CASSLEGSNTGELFF; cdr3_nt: TGCGCCAGCAGCTTGGAAGGGTCGAACACCGGGGAGCTGTTTTTT
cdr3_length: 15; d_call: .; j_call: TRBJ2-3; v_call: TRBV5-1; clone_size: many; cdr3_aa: CASSLESPHTDTQYF; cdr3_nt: TGCGCCAGCAGCTTGGAGTCCCCCCACACAGATACGCAGTATTTT
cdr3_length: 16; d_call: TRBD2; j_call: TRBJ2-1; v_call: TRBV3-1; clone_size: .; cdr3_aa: CASSRIAGVLYNEQFF; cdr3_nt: TGTGCCAGCAGCCGGATAGCGGGAGTGCTATACAATGAGCAGTTCTTC
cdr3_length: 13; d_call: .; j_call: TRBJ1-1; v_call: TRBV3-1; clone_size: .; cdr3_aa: CASRDSVYTEAFF; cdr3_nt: TGTGCCAGCAGGGACAGTGTCTACACTGAAGCTTTCTTT
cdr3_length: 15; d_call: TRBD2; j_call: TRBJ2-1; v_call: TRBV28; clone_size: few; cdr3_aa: CASTPLAGEYNEQFF; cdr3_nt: TGTGCCAGCACCCCCCTAGCGGGAGAGTACAATGAGCAGTTCTTC
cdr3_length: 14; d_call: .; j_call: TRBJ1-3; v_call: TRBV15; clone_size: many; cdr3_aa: CATSRELPGNTIYF; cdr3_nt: TGTGCCACCAGCAGAGAACTCCCTGGAAACACCATATATTTT
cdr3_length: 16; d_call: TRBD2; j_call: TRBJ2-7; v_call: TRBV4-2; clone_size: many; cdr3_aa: CASSQDLLAGSYEQYF; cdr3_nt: TGTGCCAGCAGCCAAGATCTTTTAGCGGGGAGCTACGAGCAGTACTTC
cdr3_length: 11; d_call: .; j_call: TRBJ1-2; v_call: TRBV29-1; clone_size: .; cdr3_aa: CGVEQGNGYTF; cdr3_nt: TGCGGTGTTGAACAGGGAAATGGCTACACCTTC
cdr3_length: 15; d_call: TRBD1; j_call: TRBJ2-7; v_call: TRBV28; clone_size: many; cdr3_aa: CASTWRGQGINEQYF; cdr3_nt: TGTGCCAGCACTTGGAGGGGACAGGGTATCAACGAGCAGTACTTC
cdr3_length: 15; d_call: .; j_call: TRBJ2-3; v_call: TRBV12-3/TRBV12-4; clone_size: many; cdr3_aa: CASRYQAEVTDTQYF; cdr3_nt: TGTGCCAGCAGGTATCAAGCGGAAGTCACAGATACGCAGTATTTT
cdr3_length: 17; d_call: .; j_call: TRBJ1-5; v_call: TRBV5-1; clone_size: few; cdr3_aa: CASSLAQGRDSNQPQHF; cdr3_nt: TGCGCCAGCAGCTTGGCTCAGGGGAGGGATTCCAATCAGCCCCAGCATTTT
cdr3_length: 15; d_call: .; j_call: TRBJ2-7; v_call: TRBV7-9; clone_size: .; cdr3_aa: CASSSGNLTGYEQYF; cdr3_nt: TGTGCCAGCAGCTCCGGGAATCTGACAGGCTACGAGCAGTACTTC
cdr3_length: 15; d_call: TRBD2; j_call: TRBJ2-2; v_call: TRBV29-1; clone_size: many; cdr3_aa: CSVGSTSANTGELFF; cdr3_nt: TGCAGCGTTGGCTCGACTAGCGCTAACACCGGGGAGCTGTTTTTT
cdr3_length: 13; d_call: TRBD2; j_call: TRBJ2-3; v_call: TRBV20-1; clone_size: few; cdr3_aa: CTLRLAGADTQYF; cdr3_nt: TGCACCCTCCGTTTAGCGGGCGCAGATACGCAGTATTTT
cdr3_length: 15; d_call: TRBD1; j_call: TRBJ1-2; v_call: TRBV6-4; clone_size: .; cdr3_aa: CASSATGTGGRGYTF; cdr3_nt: TGTGCCAGCAGTGCTACCGGGACAGGGGGCCGGGGCTACACCTTC
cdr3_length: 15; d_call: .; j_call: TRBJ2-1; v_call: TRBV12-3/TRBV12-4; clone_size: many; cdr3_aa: CASTEYGAANAVQFF; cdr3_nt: TGTGCCAGCACGGAATATGGGGCGGCTAACGCGGTGCAGTTCTTC
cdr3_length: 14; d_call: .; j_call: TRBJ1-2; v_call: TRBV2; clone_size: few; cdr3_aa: CASRDRTFGYGYTF; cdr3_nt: TGTGCCAGCAGGGACAGAACGTTTGGCTATGGCTACACCTTC
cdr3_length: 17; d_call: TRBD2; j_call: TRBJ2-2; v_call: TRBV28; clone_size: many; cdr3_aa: CASSFRVGLADTGELFF; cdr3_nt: TGTGCCAGCAGTTTCAGGGTAGGGCTAGCGGACACCGGGGAGCTGTTTTTT
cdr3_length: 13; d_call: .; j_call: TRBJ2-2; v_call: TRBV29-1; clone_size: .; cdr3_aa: CSVEDPLGGELFF; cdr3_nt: TGCAGCGTTGAAGATCCCTTGGGCGGGGAGCTGTTTTTT
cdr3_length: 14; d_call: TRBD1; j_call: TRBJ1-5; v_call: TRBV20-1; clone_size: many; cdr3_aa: CSASPGTGNQPQHF; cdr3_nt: TGCAGTGCTAGTCCCGGGACAGGCAATCAGCCCCAGCATTTT
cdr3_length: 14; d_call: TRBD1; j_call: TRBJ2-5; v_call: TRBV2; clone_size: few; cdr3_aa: CASSPGTGRETQYF; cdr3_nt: TGTGCCAGCAGTCCCGGGACAGGGAGAGAGACCCAGTACTTC
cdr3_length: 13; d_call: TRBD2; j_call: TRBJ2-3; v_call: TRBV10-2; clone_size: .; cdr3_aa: CASRAGPPDTQYF; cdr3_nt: TGCGCCAGCAGAGCGGGACCCCCAGATACGCAGTATTTT
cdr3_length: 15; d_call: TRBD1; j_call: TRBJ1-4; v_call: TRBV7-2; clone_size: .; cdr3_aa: CASSLGDREGEKLFF; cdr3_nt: TGTGCCAGCAGCTTAGGGGACAGGGAGGGTGAAAAACTGTTTTTT
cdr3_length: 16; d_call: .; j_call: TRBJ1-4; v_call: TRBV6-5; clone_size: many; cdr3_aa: CASSYSSGGRSEKLFF; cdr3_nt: TGTGCCAGCAGTTACTCGTCGGGGGGTAGGAGTGAAAAACTGTTTTTT
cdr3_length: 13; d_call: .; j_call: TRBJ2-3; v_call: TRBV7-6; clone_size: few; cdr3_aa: CASSLKVPDTQYF; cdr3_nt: TGTGCCAGCAGCTTAAAGGTGCCAGATACGCAGTATTTT
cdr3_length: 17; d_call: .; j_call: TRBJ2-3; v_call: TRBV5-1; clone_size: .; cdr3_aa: CASSSPYGSLSTDTQYF; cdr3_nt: TGCGCCAGCAGCTCCCCTTATGGGAGTCTTAGCACAGATACGCAGTATTTT
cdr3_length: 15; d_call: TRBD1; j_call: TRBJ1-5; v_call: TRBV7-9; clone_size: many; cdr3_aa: CASSLDAGGGQPQHF; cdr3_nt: TGTGCCAGCAGCTTAGATGCAGGGGGAGGTCAGCCCCAGCATTTT
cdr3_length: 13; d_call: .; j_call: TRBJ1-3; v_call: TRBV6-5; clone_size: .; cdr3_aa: CASRDDGTDTIYF; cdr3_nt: TGTGCCAGCAGAGATGACGGAACCGACACCATATATTTT
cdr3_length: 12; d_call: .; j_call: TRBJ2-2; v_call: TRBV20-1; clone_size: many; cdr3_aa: CSAMGASGELFF; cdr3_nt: TGCAGTGCAATGGGGGCGAGCGGGGAGCTGTTTTTT
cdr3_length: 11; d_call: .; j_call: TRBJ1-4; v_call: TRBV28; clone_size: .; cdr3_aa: CASSPAEKLFF; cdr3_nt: TGTGCCAGCAGTCCCGCGGAAAAACTGTTTTTT
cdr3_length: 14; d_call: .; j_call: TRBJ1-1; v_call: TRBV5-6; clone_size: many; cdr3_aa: CASSSRRMNTEAFF; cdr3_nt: TGTGCCAGCAGCTCCCGACGGATGAACACTGAAGCTTTCTTT